One sample yielded the 9 T cell receptor beta chains listed below, sequenced in a study of T cells after yellow fever vaccination. TCRdb independently ran MiXCR on the 5' RACE reads; one entry per CDR3 protein. The data contain 140,000 to 150,000 distinct CDR3 sequences, 6.6% of them singletons. The specimen comprised CD4+ T cells sorted from PBMCs, sampled 10 days after the yellow fever booster vaccination. These TCRs come from a man aged 25 to 45 who received the YFV17D yellow fever vaccine.

This clonotype has a count of ten or more. V and J are TRBV12-5 and TRBJ2-2; tentative D call: TRBD2 (6 bases). The germline gives CDR1 LGHNT, CDR2 FRNRAP. The CDR3 is made up of 16 amino acids. V was trimmed by 4 bases and J by 3 bases, leaving 15 bases between them. The CDR3, as DNA: TGTGCTAGTGGTTCTCTTCGGGCGGGGTACACCGGGGAGCTGTTTTTT. Its translation: CASGSLRAGYTGELFF.

This clonotype has at least ten counts. The chain recombines TRBV5-6 with TRBJ1-2, with D unresolved. Germline V gene lookup returns CDR1 SGHDT and CDR2 YYEEEE. Trimming took off 7 bases at V and 3 bases at J, with 10 bases between the two ends. The length of the CDR3 is 12 residues. In DNA, the CDR3 is TGTGCCAGCCACGGGCAGGACTATGGCTACACCTTC. It encodes CASHGQDYGYTF. Full variable domain (missing parts from reference TRBV5-6 and TRBJ1-2): DAGVTQSPTHLIKTRGQQVTLRCSPKSGHDTVSWYQQALGQGPQFIFQYYEEEERQRGNFPDRFSGHQFPNYSSELNVNALLLGDSALYLCASHGQDYGYTFGSGTRLTVV.

This clonotype has a count of ten or more. The chain has TRBV7-2 and TRBJ2-7; D might be TRBD1 (6 bases). The CDR3 extends over 13 amino acids. V was clipped by 2 bases and J by 7 bases, with 12 bases between them. The germline gives CDR1 SGHTA, CDR2 FQGNSA. CDR3 loop: CASSLPGTKEQYF. CDR3 nucleotide sequence: TGTGCCAGCAGCTTACCCGGGACAAAAGAGCAGTACTTC.

The sample holds many counts of this clonotype. This chain uses TRBV6-5 with TRBJ2-7, with TRBD2 identical over 10 bases. Germline trimming cut 6 bases from V and 0 bases from J; bases unmatched to any gene: 11. The CDR3 runs to 17 residues. Germline V gene lookup returns CDR1 MNHEY and CDR2 SVGAGI. The CDR3 DNA reads TGTGCCAGCAGAAGTTACGGTAGCGGGGGGAGCTCCTACGAGCAGTACTTC. Translated, it gives CASRSYGSGGSSYEQYF.

This clonotype was observed at least ten times. V is TRBV7-6 and J is TRBJ2-3; 11 positions match TRBD2. This CDR3 region has 15 residues. Germline lookup yields CDR1 SGHVS and CDR2 FNYEAQ. Trimming took 5 bases from V and 5 from J; bases not matched to a gene: 6. This CDR3 reads CASSVLAGAGDTQYF. CDR3 DNA sequence: TGTGCCAGCAGCGTACTAGCGGGAGCAGGAGATACGCAGTATTTT.

This rearrangement joins TRBV18 to TRBJ2-1; TRBD2 agrees at 7 bases. Germline CDR1 reads KGHSH; CDR2 reads LQKENI. The ends lost 2 bases at V and 6 bases at J; junction bases unmatched: 7. The CDR3 is 15 amino acids. The chain's CDR3 is CASSPGREISNEQFF. The CDR3 coding sequence is TGTGCCAGCTCACCAGGGCGGGAGATCAGCAATGAGCAGTTCTTC.

In its sample, this clonotype was seen many times. V is TRBV20-1 and J is TRBJ2-7; 7 bases are a match to TRBD1. The CDR3 is made up of 17 amino acids. Germline CDR1 and CDR2: DFQATT and SNEGSKA (reference sequence). V trimming: 4 bases; J trimming: 1 base; junction bases outside the gene matches: 16. CDR3 nucleotide sequence: TGCAGTGCTATCCCGGGGAAAGGGACAGACCTTTCCTACGAGCAGTACTTC. This translates into CSAIPGKGTDLSYEQYF.

Only a few counts were recorded for this clonotype. The chain combines TRBV5-6 with TRBJ2-1, with 10 bases matching TRBD2. V lost 4 bases and J lost 2; bases outside the gene matches: 6. The CDR3 totals 16 residues. Per the germline V gene, CDR1 is SGHDT and CDR2 is YYEEEE. This CDR3 reads CASSIESGRAYNEQFF. The CDR3 nucleotides read TGTGCCAGCAGCATCGAAAGCGGGAGGGCCTACAATGAGCAGTTCTTC.

In its sample, this clonotype was seen many times. The CDR3 protein is CASSQDAHRGLSYEQYF. CDR3 bases: TGTGCCAGCAGCCAAGATGCCCACAGGGGATTGAGCTACGAGCAGTACTTC. The genes are TRBV3-1 and TRBJ2-7, with 7 bases identical to TRBD1. The V gene's germline CDR1 is LGHDT and CDR2 YNNKEL (reference sequence). J was trimmed by 3 bases and V by 0 bases; bases with no gene match: 11. The CDR3 contains 17 residues.